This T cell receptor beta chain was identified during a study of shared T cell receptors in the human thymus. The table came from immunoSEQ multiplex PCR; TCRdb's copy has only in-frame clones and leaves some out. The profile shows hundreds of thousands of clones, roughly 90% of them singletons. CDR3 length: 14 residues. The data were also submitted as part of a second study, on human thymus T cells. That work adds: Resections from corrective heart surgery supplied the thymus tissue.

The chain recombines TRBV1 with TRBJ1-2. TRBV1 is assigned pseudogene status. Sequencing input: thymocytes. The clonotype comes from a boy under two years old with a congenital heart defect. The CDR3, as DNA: TGCACCAGCAGCGGCGCTCTAGACAACTATGGCTACACCTTC. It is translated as CTSSGALDNYGYTF.